This record looks at one T cell receptor (beta chain) sequence and its context. This clone was found a few times. What antigen it recognizes has not been identified. Base qualities are not at hand, and no much larger clone is one base apart. The germline V gene encodes CDR1 LGHNA and CDR2 YNFKEQ. V gives up 2 bases and J gives up 5 bases, and the segment between their germline ends measures 12 bases. The CDR3 measures 14 amino acids from cysteine to phenylalanine. Only the CDR3 region is kept as DNA, spanning 42 bases read in frame from base 1. Library construction relied on the immunoSEQ multiplex PCR assay. Rearranged TCR beta chain sequences were amplified with the hsTCRB Kit following the manufacturer's protocol. TCRB libraries were sequenced on an Illumina MiSeq. Turning to the authors' computational methods: The kit vendor's proprietary platform handled demultiplexing, trimming and gene mapping. The table comes from immuneACCESS by way of TCRdb, which keeps in-frame sequences with V and J called. Part of the clones is missing from these tables; in studies checked, under half for an unresolved V gene and the rest for unknown reasons. That table furnishes V, J and clone size, whereas the DNA furnished D and trimming. The sample profile shows 60,000 to 75,000 clones; around 83% of them were found once. Jointly, the top ten make up 4.6% of the sample.

This sample was taken from a study of a mutant IDH1 vaccine in newly diagnosed glioma (dated by TCRdb to the early 2020s). With regard to the full study: Of the approximately 29 treated patients, 62.5% were male and about 40% were female, and a mean age of around 40 years was recorded. Peripheral blood was collected at six visits: V03 (baseline), V05, V07, V10, V12 and V13. For exploratory analyses, fewer than 30 treated patients had longitudinal TCRB deep sequencing done wherever samples were available. Before enrollment, patients had received standard therapy of radiotherapy alone, temozolomide alone, or radiochemotherapy with temozolomide; most received the combination. The paper's findings and limits, for the study overall: It was noted by the authors that analyses of patient blood samples could not be reproduced owing to sample limitations. Immune responses induced by the vaccine were seen in approximately 93% of patients across multiple MHC alleles. Pseudoprogression seemed to be unrelated to changes in the top peripheral T cell clonotypes found by TCRB sequencing. Availability determined which PBMC samples were chosen for TCRB deep sequencing.

The label giving this sample's time point can be read as: baseline, week 1 (first vaccination visit). The label giving this sample's treatment or condition can be read as: pre-vaccination baseline after standard-of-care therapy. The donors had newly diagnosed IDH1-mutant astrocytomas of WHO grade 3 or 4 that showed loss of nuclear ATRX. The samples were drawn from NOA16, a multicentre, single-arm, open-label phase I trial in Germany that tested a mutant IDH1 peptide vaccine in humans for the first time. For immunogenicity testing, the blood drawn at visit V03 was used as the baseline sample. Genomic DNA for TCRB sequencing was isolated from EDTA blood with the DNeasy Blood and Tissue Kit.

The receptor comes from a woman in her late teens or twenties with glioma. Some clones in this sample may be carry-over from other donors' samples. This sequence uses TRBV4-2 and TRBJ1-2; the D gene cannot be named for sure. The input for sequencing was peripheral blood mononuclear cells (PBMCs), taken from a glioma patient treated with radiotherapy, temozolomide or both. The DNA reads TGTGCCAGCAGCCAATTGACCATGGAGTATGGCTACACCTTC. This yields the protein CASSQLTMEYGYTF.